Listed here is a single T cell receptor (beta chain). The data originate from a study of cytomegalovirus exposure and HLA in healthy donors. Clones were sequenced by immunoSEQ multiplex PCR, and TCRdb holds only the in-frame ones, with some missing. The repertoire has about 71,000 clones, 90% to 95% of them found once; the top ten carry about 1.4%. This TCR came from a man younger than 35 in good health and CMV-seropositive. Sample: PBMCs.

This CDR3 reads CASSLGFRGYTEAFF. Here the CDR3 DNA reads TGTGCCAGCAGCTTAGGCTTCAGGGGTTACACTGAAGCTTTCTTT. The rearrangement joins TRBV11-2 to TRBJ1-1, with D possibly matching TRBD1 (6 bases). CDR1 and CDR2 (germline): SGHAT, FQNNGV. The length of the CDR3 is 15 residues. The V and J ends lost 1 base and 3 bases respectively, with 12 bases between them.